This T cell receptor (beta chain) was observed in a study of blood T cell repertoires in COVID-19. The overall study: Spain, Italy and the United States supplied samples that represented acute and convalescent COVID-19.

The assay was immunoSEQ multiplex PCR, and TCRdb's table has in-frame clones only and misses some. The sample has some 54,000 clones; around 86% are singletons. This CDR3 comprises 16 residues. From germline, CDR1 is SGDLS and CDR2 YYNGEE. J gave up 6 bases and V 0 bases, and 7 bases lay outside the gene matches. This clone was picked up a small number of times. This receptor was taken from a woman between 55 and 75 years old with acute or convalescent COVID-19. Sequencing was performed on peripheral blood. The chain couples TRBV9 to TRBJ2-3; 10 positions match TRBD2. The CDR3 nucleotides read TGTGCCAGCAGCGTAGAGGGGCTAGCGGGAGTCGATACGCAGTATTTT. This sequence encodes CASSVEGLAGVDTQYF.